Here is one T cell receptor beta chain with its context. CDR3 size: 16 residues. Germline assignment: CDR1 SGHRS and CDR2 YFSETQ. With V trimmed by 4 bases and J by 5 bases, 13 bases remained unmatched. Every subset's genomic DNA went evenly onto several immunoSEQ plates. Original handling: Junction-only sequences without quality scores came from ImmunoSEQ, so filtering differed. Produced via immunoSEQ multiplex PCR; TCRdb's table is partial and in-frame only. That table gives V, J and clone size, and the DNA gave D and trimming. The sample yields millions of clones, around 95% seen once. This sample is part of a study of shared clonotypes between healthy human individuals.

The receptor's source is a man between 18 and 35 years old in good health. The chain employs TRBV5-1 and TRBJ1-1, with TRBD1 matching 8 bases. The sample consisted of naive CD4+ T cells sorted from blood. Subset noted: CD45RA+ positively selected. The CDR3 region is CASSRSLSGGLTEAFF. For the CDR3, the DNA is TGCGCCAGCAGCCGCAGTCTCTCAGGGGGCCTGACTGAAGCTTTCTTT.